These 20 T cell receptor beta chains originate from one sample sequenced in a study of technical replicates of blood from several donors. Profiled with immunoSEQ multiplex PCR; TCRdb holds only in-frame clones, not every one. The repertoire includes some 76,000 clones, approximately 94% of them detected once, and about 0.4% sits in the top ten. The sample comprised T cells isolated from PBMCs. The receptors here all came from a human donor in good health.

The gene calls are TRBV10-3 and TRBJ2-5; tentatively, D is TRBD1 (7 bases). Looked up from germline, CDR1 is ENHRY and CDR2 is SYGVKD. V was clipped by 3 bases and J by 4 bases, with 18 bases between them. The CDR3 runs 16 residues. The CDR3 protein is CAISDRDREVRETQYF. In nucleotides, the CDR3 is TGTGCCATCAGTGATCGAGACAGGGAGGTGAGAGAGACCCAGTACTTC.

The chain recombines TRBV28 with TRBJ1-4, with 9 positions matching TRBD1. V shed 2 bases, J shed 5 bases, and the junction held 3 bases outside the gene matches. This CDR3 is built from 15 residues. Germline lookup yields CDR1 MDHEN and CDR2 SYDVKM. This CDR3 is CASSLMTGGNEKLFF. In DNA, the CDR3 is TGTGCCAGCAGTTTAATGACAGGGGGGAATGAAAAACTGTTTTTT.

CDR3 protein: CASSYSSRGLGNTIYF. In DNA, the CDR3 is TGTGCCAGCAGTTACTCGAGCAGGGGGCTAGGAAACACCATATATTTT. The chain uses TRBV6-6 and TRBJ1-3; 8 nucleotides agree with TRBD1. The V gene end was trimmed by 0 bases and the J gene end by 4 bases; junction bases not matched to a gene: 5. The CDR3 has 16 residues. The germline V gene encodes CDR1 MNHNY and CDR2 SVGAGI (reference sequence).

V usage is TRBV13 and J usage is TRBJ1-2, with D tentatively TRBD1 (5 bases). Deletions cut 2 bases from V and 4 bases from J, with 14 bases between. The CDR3 is 15 amino acids. Germline CDR1 reads PRHDT; CDR2 reads FYEKMQ (reference sequence). The CDR3 reads CASSLTSRQGYGYTF. In nucleotides, the CDR3 is TGTGCCAGCAGCTTAACATCCCGCCAGGGCTATGGCTACACCTTC.

The chain couples TRBV28 to TRBJ1-2, with TRBD1 as a possible D gene (6 bases). The CDR3 has 14 residues. V lost 8 bases and J lost 0, with 13 bases in between. The germline CDR1 and CDR2 sequences are MDHEN and SYDVKM. CDR3: CASFGQLANYGYTF. CDR3 sequence (DNA): TGTGCCAGCTTTGGACAGCTAGCTAACTATGGCTACACCTTC.

CDR3 sequence reads: CASSLWAGESYNEQFF. As DNA, the CDR3 is TGTGCCAGCAGTTTGTGGGCGGGAGAATCATACAATGAGCAGTTCTTC. The V and J genes are TRBV28 and TRBJ2-1; 7 bases are shared with TRBD2. This CDR3 spans 16 amino acids. Germline V gene sequence: CDR1 MDHEN, CDR2 SYDVKM. Losses at the gene ends were 3 bases for V and 4 bases for J; bases not matched to a gene: 9.

Remarks on this clone: One end of the junction does not line up with germline, which may come from a read error. The chain carries TRBV28 and TRBJ1-4; D possibly corresponds to TRBD1 (5 bases). This CDR3 has 15 amino acids. Germline V gene sequence: CDR1 MDHEN, CDR2 SYDVKM. The CDR3: CASTLRSGVNEKLFF. CDR3 coding DNA: TGTGCCAGCACTTTAAGGTCGGGGGTGAATGAAAAACTGTTTTTT.

The chain has TRBV27 and TRBJ1-5; D unclear. Between the trimmed V and J ends, which lost 6 bases and 3 bases, there was a span of 9 bases. The CDR3 runs to 13 residues. Germline CDR1 MNHEY, CDR2 SMNVEV (reference sequence). This CDR3 reads CASRARLNQPQHF. The CDR3 nucleotides read TGTGCCAGCAGGGCGAGGCTCAATCAGCCCCAGCATTTT.

The chain carries TRBV7-2 and TRBJ2-1; weak D call: TRBD1 (5 bases). The germline CDR1 and CDR2 sequences are SGHTA and FQGNSA. The CDR3 has 15 amino acids. V lost 5 bases, J lost 2 bases, and 13 bases lay in between. Here the CDR3 reads CASSPKVGPYNEQFF. CDR3 coding DNA: TGTGCCAGCAGCCCTAAAGTGGGGCCCTACAATGAGCAGTTCTTC.

This chain links TRBV7-9 with TRBJ1-1; 9 bases are shared with TRBD1. Germline CDR1 and CDR2: SEHNR and FQNEAQ (reference sequence). V shed 1 base and J 5 bases; nucleotides not matched to a gene: 8. This CDR3 is built from 16 residues. CDR3 loop: CASSLGMGTGLTEAFF. The CDR3 DNA sequence: TGTGCCAGCAGCTTAGGGATGGGGACAGGGTTAACTGAAGCTTTCTTT.

This clone was recorded only once. This sequence joins TRBV5-8 and TRBJ1-1; D gene ambiguous. Germline V gene data show CDR1 as SGHTS and CDR2 as YDEGEE. V was pared by 2 bases and J by 5 bases, with 10 bases between. The CDR3 runs 13 residues. This CDR3 is CASSLNLATEAFF. Here the CDR3 DNA reads TGTGCCAGCAGCTTAAATCTTGCGACTGAAGCTTTCTTT.

The chain carries TRBV5-6 and TRBJ1-1; 7 nucleotides agree with TRBD1. Germline V gene sequence: CDR1 SGHDT, CDR2 YYEEEE. This CDR3 contains 12 residues. The V and J ends lost 1 base and 7 bases, in that order; junction bases with no gene match: 1. CDR3: CASSLRTGEAFF. The CDR3 nucleotides read TGTGCCAGCAGCTTGAGGACAGGTGAAGCTTTCTTT.

The genes are TRBV28 and TRBJ1-1, with a tentative D call TRBD1 (6 bases). Germline CDR1 MDHEN, CDR2 SYDVKM. This CDR3 has 15 residues. V was shortened by 6 bases and J by 10 bases, with 24 bases between the two germline ends. The CDR3 nucleotides read TGTGCCAGCAGCCCCCCGGGAAGGGGGAATGTTGGAGCTTTCTTT. It encodes CASSPPGRGNVGAFF.

The chain has TRBV5-5 and TRBJ1-5, with a possible D match to TRBD1 (6 bases). Germline lookup yields CDR1 SGHKS and CDR2 YYEKEE (reference sequence). Trimming removed 2 bases at V and 5 bases at J, with 14 bases between. This CDR3 has 15 residues. The CDR3 here is CASSFGTYDYQPQHF. DNA for the CDR3: TGTGCCAGCAGCTTCGGGACATATGATTATCAGCCCCAGCATTTT.

J is TRBJ1-5 and V is TRBV5-6; D is undetermined. Germline V gene lookup returns CDR1 SGHDT and CDR2 YYEEEE. V lost 5 bases, J lost 5 bases, and 8 bases lay in between. The CDR3 runs to 12 residues. DNA for the CDR3: TGTGCCAGCAGGAGGAGGGATCAGCCCCAGCATTTT. This gives the protein CASRRRDQPQHF. Combining the CDR3 with reference TRBV5-6 and TRBJ1-5 gives the whole variable domain DAGVTQSPTHLIKTRGQQVTLRCSPKSGHDTVSWYQQALGQGPQFIFQYYEEEERQRGNFPDRFSGHQFPNYSSELNVNALLLGDSALYLCASRRRDQPQHFGDGTRLSIL.

This chain links TRBV28 with TRBJ1-5, with D tentatively TRBD1 (5 bases). V gave up 8 bases and J gave up 0 bases, with 8 bases separating them. Per germline, CDR1 MDHEN and CDR2 SYDVKM. This CDR3 has 13 amino acids. The CDR3 bases are TGTGCCAGCCAGACAGATAGCAATCAGCCCCAGCATTTT. It translates to CASQTDSNQPQHF.

V gene TRBV29-1 combines with J gene TRBJ1-1; 10 bases are a match to TRBD1. The junction had 4 bases not matched to a gene; V was cut back by 6 bases and J by 3 bases. Germline-derived CDR1 and CDR2 are SQVTM and ANQGSEA. This CDR3 spans 13 amino acids. The CDR3 here is CSVRTGGDTEAFF. CDR3 nucleotides: TGCAGCGTGCGGACAGGGGGGGACACTGAAGCTTTCTTT.

The chain carries TRBV5-6 and TRBJ2-1; D may be TRBD1 (6 bases). Trimming shortened V by 5 bases and J by 2 bases, and 17 bases separated the two germline ends. The germline gives CDR1 SGHDT, CDR2 YYEEEE. The CDR3 has 16 residues. The CDR3 sequence: CASRTQDRIPYNEQFF. The CDR3 DNA reads TGTGCCAGCAGGACCCAAGACAGGATCCCCTACAATGAGCAGTTCTTC. The full variable domain, its missing parts supplied by reference TRBV5-6 and TRBJ2-1, is DAGVTQSPTHLIKTRGQQVTLRCSPKSGHDTVSWYQQALGQGPQFIFQYYEEEERQRGNFPDRFSGHQFPNYSSELNVNALLLGDSALYLCASRTQDRIPYNEQFFGPGTRLTVL.

The V gene is TRBV4-3, the J gene TRBJ2-7, with a possible D match to TRBD1 (5 bases). Per the germline V gene, CDR1 is LGHNA and CDR2 is YSLEER. Trimming stripped 1 base from V and 0 bases from J, with 10 bases between. CDR3 length equals 15 residues. The CDR3 here is CASSQGWGSSYEQYF. Here the CDR3 DNA reads TGCGCCAGCAGCCAAGGGTGGGGCAGCTCCTACGAGCAGTACTTC.

This sequence joins TRBV9 and TRBJ1-2, with TRBD1 identical over 7 bases. The CDR3 is 14 amino acids. CDR1 is SGDLS and CDR2 is YYNGEE in the germline V gene. Germline trimming cut 0 bases from V and 3 bases from J; bases unmatched to any gene: 2. CDR3 nucleotide sequence: TGTGCCAGCAGCGTAGGTGGGACAGACTATGGCTACACCTTC. It specifies CASSVGGTDYGYTF.